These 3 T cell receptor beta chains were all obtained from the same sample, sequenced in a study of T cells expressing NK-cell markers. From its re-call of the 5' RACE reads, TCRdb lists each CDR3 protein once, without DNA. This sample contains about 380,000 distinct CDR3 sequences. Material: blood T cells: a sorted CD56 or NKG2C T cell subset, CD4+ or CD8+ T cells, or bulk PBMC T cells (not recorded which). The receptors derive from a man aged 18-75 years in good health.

This CDR3 is CSSGQIGWGTEAFF. The genes are TRBV20-1 and TRBJ1-1; TCRdb calls TRBD1, which cannot be checked without DNA. This CDR3 spans 14 amino acids. Germline V gene lookup returns CDR1 DFQATT and CDR2 SNEGSKA (reference sequence).

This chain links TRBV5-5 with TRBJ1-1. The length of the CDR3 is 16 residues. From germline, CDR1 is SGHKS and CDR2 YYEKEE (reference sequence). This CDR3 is CASSLAHDRMNTEAFF.

The CDR3 loop reads CASGKGRYEQYF. V usage is TRBV12-5 and J usage is TRBJ2-7; the D call of TRBD2 rests on TCRdb alone, since no DNA is present to check it. The CDR3 consists of 12 residues. The V gene's germline CDR1 is LGHNT and CDR2 FRNRAP. The full variable domain, its missing parts supplied by reference TRBV12-5 and TRBJ2-7, is DARVTQTPRHKVTEMGQEVTMRCQPILGHNTVFWYRQTMMQGLELLAYFRNRAPLDDSGMPKDRFSAEMPDATLATLKIQPSEPRDSAVYFCASGKGRYEQYFGPGTRLTVT.